Listed below are T cell receptor beta chains from one sample, sequenced in a study of sequential checkpoint blockade in melanoma. This table comes from immunoSEQ multiplex PCR, and its TCRdb copy is limited to in-frame clones, with some not included. The sample holds 5,100 or so clones, more than 75% seen once. This sample comprised CD8+ T cells sorted from blood (inferred from file names), obtained from a patient given nivolumab and ipilimumab in sequence. These receptors were taken from a human donor with melanoma. Both conserved end residues are part of each CDR3. Fields, in order: J gene, V gene, CDR3 protein.

J gene: TRBJ2-2; V gene: TRBV9; CDR3 protein: CASSGAGGPTGELFF
J gene: TRBJ2-7; V gene: TRBV7-6; CDR3 protein: CASSLGSRGGTGEQYF
J gene: TRBJ2-1; V gene: TRBV4-3; CDR3 protein: CASSQDPWTSVIYNEQFF
J gene: TRBJ2-7; V gene: TRBV4-1; CDR3 protein: CASSPETGNSYEQYF
J gene: TRBJ1-5; V gene: TRBV15; CDR3 protein: CATSSQNQPQHF
J gene: TRBJ2-7; V gene: TRBV4-3; CDR3 protein: CASSQGTLGSLYEQYF
J gene: TRBJ2-2; V gene: TRBV14; CDR3 protein: CATGTGYTGELFF
J gene: TRBJ1-5; V gene: TRBV28; CDR3 protein: CASGQGRVGNQPQHF
J gene: TRBJ1-5; V gene: TRBV19; CDR3 protein: CASSMKGLWQPQHF
J gene: TRBJ1-6; V gene: TRBV7-2; CDR3 protein: CASSLGANSPLHF
J gene: TRBJ2-7; V gene: TRBV5-8; CDR3 protein: CASSPGQGGLYEQYF
J gene: TRBJ2-7; V gene: TRBV11-3; CDR3 protein: CASSLGDSYEQYF
J gene: TRBJ2-3; V gene: TRBV14; CDR3 protein: CASSPVRISWDTQYF
J gene: TRBJ2-7; V gene: TRBV6-1; CDR3 protein: CASSEGQGWGYEQYF
J gene: TRBJ2-1; V gene: TRBV19; CDR3 protein: CASSIAGHSYNEQFF
J gene: TRBJ1-6; V gene: TRBV27; CDR3 protein: CASSRNRGRYNSPLHF
J gene: TRBJ2-1; V gene: TRBV2; CDR3 protein: CASSEDRGGRYNEQFF
J gene: TRBJ2-7; V gene: TRBV5-5; CDR3 protein: CASSYGGPYEQYF
J gene: TRBJ2-7; V gene: TRBV2; CDR3 protein: CASSPGNEQYF
J gene: TRBJ1-1; V gene: TRBV9; CDR3 protein: CASGRGGATEAFF
J gene: TRBJ2-2; V gene: TRBV27; CDR3 protein: CASSASQGGTGELFF
J gene: TRBJ1-2; V gene: TRBV19; CDR3 protein: CASSYRPGGNGYTF
J gene: TRBJ2-7; V gene: TRBV4-1; CDR3 protein: CASSQDGTGPYEQYF
J gene: TRBJ2-7; V gene: TRBV4-3; CDR3 protein: CASSLQVGTGLDEQYF
J gene: TRBJ2-3; V gene: TRBV2; CDR3 protein: CASSEMQGPSTDTQYF
J gene: TRBJ2-7; V gene: TRBV19; CDR3 protein: CASSIPGRYEQYF
J gene: TRBJ2-2; V gene: TRBV16; CDR3 protein: CASSRPSGTGELFF
J gene: TRBJ2-6; V gene: TRBV4-3; CDR3 protein: CASSHGTGGSGANVLTF
J gene: TRBJ2-1; V gene: TRBV19; CDR3 protein: CASSILGTGQGYNEQFF
J gene: TRBJ2-7; V gene: TRBV14; CDR3 protein: CASSLHRIGTFYEQYF
J gene: TRBJ1-1; V gene: TRBV4-3; CDR3 protein: CASSLGQGFRNTEAFF
J gene: TRBJ2-7; V gene: TRBV9; CDR3 protein: CASSPGQGMYEQYF
J gene: TRBJ1-5; V gene: TRBV27; CDR3 protein: CASRSSDRVGQPQHF
J gene: TRBJ2-1; V gene: TRBV4-3; CDR3 protein: CASSQDGTSKNEQFF
J gene: TRBJ1-1; V gene: TRBV28; CDR3 protein: CASSLSSDKNTEAFF
J gene: TRBJ1-2; V gene: TRBV27; CDR3 protein: CASSLSTGTAYGYTF
J gene: TRBJ2-1; V gene: TRBV7-9; CDR3 protein: CASSLETGGHNEQFF
J gene: TRBJ1-3; V gene: TRBV19; CDR3 protein: CASSTRTYSGNTIYF
J gene: TRBJ2-7; V gene: TRBV27; CDR3 protein: CASSFRVSSYEQYF
J gene: TRBJ2-3; V gene: TRBV4-2; CDR3 protein: CASSQGGTGTDTQYF
J gene: TRBJ1-2; V gene: TRBV4-3; CDR3 protein: CASSQQHREVSGYTF
J gene: TRBJ1-5; V gene: TRBV7-2; CDR3 protein: CASSAETGNQPQHF
J gene: TRBJ1-1; V gene: TRBV7-9; CDR3 protein: CASSYAAGRSAEAFF
J gene: TRBJ1-6; V gene: TRBV7-3; CDR3 protein: CASSPTGGGNSPLHF
J gene: TRBJ2-1; V gene: TRBV4-3; CDR3 protein: CASSQDWGGQAYNEQFF
J gene: TRBJ2-1; V gene: TRBV5-4; CDR3 protein: CASSSSGGYGNEQFF
J gene: TRBJ2-7; V gene: TRBV27; CDR3 protein: CASRGGGYEQYF
J gene: TRBJ1-6; V gene: TRBV7-3; CDR3 protein: CASSLSGRNSPLHF
J gene: TRBJ1-1; V gene: TRBV9; CDR3 protein: CASSVGSGEIREAFF
J gene: TRBJ2-7; V gene: TRBV7-9; CDR3 protein: CASSRLVGRTYEQYF
J gene: TRBJ2-2; V gene: TRBV4-2; CDR3 protein: CASSLGQGQTGELFF
J gene: TRBJ1-1; V gene: TRBV28; CDR3 protein: CASSLEQGSNTEAFF
J gene: TRBJ2-7; V gene: TRBV19; CDR3 protein: CASSQGQLLGDEQYF